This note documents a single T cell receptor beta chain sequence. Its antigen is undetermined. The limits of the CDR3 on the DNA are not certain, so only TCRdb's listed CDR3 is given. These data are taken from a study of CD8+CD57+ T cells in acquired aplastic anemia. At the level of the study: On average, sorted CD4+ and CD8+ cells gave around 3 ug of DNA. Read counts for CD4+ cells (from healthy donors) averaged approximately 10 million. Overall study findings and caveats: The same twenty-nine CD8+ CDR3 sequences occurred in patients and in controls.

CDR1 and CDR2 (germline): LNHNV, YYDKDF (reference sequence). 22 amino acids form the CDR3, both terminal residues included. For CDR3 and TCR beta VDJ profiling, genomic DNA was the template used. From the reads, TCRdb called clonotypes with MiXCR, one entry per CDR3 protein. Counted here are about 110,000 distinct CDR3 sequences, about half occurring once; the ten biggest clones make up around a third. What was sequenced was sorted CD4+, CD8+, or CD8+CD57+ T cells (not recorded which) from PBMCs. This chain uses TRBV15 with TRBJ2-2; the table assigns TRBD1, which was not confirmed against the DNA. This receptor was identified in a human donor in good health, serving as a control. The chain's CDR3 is CATSRQGGSYEQYFGPAGELFF.